The clone carrying this T cell receptor (beta chain) was recorded a few times. Here immunoSEQ multiplex PCR was the method, and the copy in TCRdb shows in-frame clones only, minus some. This sample has about 38,000 clones, with approximately 86% found just once. This specimen comes from a study of radiotherapy plus CTLA-4 blockade in lung cancer. Germline V gene lookup returns CDR1 MDHEN and CDR2 SYDVKM. V lost 3 bases, J lost 7 bases, and 13 bases lay in between. There are 14 residues in the CDR3. The sequencing used peripheral blood, collected from a patient treated with radiotherapy plus ipilimumab. The source is a human donor with non-small cell lung cancer whose response to radiotherapy plus ipilimumab could not be evaluated. The chain couples TRBV28 to TRBJ1-5; possible D gene TRBD1, 6 bases. CDR3 loop: CASSFGRGRQPQHF. For the CDR3, the DNA is TGTGCCAGCAGTTTCGGCAGGGGAAGACAGCCCCAGCATTTT.